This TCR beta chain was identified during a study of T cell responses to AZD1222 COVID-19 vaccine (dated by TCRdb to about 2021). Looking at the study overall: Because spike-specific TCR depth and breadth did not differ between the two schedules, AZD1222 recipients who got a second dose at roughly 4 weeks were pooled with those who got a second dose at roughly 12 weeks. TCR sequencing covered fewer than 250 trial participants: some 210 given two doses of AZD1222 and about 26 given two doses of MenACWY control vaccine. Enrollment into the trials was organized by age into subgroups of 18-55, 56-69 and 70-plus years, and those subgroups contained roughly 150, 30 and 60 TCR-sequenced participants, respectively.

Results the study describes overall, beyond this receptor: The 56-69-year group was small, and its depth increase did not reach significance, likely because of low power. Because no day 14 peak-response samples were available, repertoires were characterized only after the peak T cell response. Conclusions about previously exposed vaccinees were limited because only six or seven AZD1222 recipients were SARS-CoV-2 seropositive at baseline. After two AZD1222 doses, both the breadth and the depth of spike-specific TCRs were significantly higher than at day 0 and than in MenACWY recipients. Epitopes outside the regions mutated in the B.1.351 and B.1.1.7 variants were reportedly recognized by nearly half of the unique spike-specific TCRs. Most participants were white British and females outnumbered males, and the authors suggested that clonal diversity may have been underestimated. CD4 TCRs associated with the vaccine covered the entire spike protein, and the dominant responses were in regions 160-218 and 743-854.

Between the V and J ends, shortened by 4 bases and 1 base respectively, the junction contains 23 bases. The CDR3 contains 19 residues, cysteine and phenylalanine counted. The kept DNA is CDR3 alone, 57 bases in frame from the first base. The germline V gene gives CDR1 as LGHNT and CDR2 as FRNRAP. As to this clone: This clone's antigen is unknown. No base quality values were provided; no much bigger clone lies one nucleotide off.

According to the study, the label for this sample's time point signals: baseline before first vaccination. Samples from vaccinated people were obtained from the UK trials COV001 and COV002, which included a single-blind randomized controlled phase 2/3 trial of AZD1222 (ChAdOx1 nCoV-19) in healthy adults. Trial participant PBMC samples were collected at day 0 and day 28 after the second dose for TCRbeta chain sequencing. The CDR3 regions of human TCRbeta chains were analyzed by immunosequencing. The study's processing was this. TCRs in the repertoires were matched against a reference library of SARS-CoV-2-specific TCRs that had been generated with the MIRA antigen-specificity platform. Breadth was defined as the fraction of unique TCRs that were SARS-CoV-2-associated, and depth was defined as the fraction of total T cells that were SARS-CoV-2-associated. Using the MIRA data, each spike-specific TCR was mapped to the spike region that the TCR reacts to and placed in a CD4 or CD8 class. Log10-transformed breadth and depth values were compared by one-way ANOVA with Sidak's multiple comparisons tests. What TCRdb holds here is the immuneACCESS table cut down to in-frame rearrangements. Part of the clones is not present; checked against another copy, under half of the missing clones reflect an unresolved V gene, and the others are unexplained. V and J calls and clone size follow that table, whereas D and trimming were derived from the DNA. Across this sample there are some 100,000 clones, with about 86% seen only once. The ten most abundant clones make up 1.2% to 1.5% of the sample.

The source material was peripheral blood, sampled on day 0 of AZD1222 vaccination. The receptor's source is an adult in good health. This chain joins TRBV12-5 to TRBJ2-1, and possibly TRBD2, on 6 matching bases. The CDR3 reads CASGWPGTVGRESYNEQFF. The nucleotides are TGTGCTAGTGGTTGGCCCGGGACTGTGGGGAGAGAGTCCTACAATGAGCAGTTCTTC.